Sequencing of this T cell receptor delta chain was carried out in a study of γδ T cells in repeated Plasmodium falciparum infection. Study-wide background: Malian children with intense seasonal malaria exposure were compared with matched Australian children. Malaria-naive adults were infected with P. falciparum NF54 four times over about 600 days.

CDR3 length: 21 amino acids. Germline-derived CDR1 and CDR2 are TSWWSYY and QGS. Findings and limits, study-wide: Malian donors came from one small rural village, predominantly one ethnic group. Vgamma9/Vdelta2+ repertoires stayed stably polyclonal over time and infection.

TCRdb reanalysed the multiplex PCR reads with CATT. The sample has approximately 60,000 delta-chain clones; around 1.7% are singletons. Vgamma9/Vdelta2+ and Vdelta2-negative gammadelta T cells were flow-sorted from PBMC for bulk sequencing. A remark on this clone: The antigen is not known. The likely explanation is a read error, given a far larger clone one base away. The sample carries other DNA sequences with the same CDR3.

This clonotype was sampled from a pool of human donors (malaria-infected and uninfected, not separated). The sample consisted of gamma-delta T cells from blood. The chain uses TRDV1 and TRDJ1; the match to TRDD3 covers 11 bases. The CDR3 here is CALGERFPAFIGGYAVDKLIF. The DNA of the CDR3 is TGTGCTCTTGGCGAACGCTTCCCAGCTTTCATTGGGGGATACGCGGTCGATAAACTCATCTTT.